The T cell receptor (beta chain) under discussion was sequenced for a study of blood T cell repertoires in COVID-19 (dated by TCRdb to 2020 to 2022). About the full investigation: Samples covering the acute and convalescent phases of COVID-19 were provided by collaborators in the United States, Italy and Spain. The material from the prospective study consisted of cDNA or gDNA derived from T cells, B-cell-depleted T cells, or PBMCs. The dataset comprised deeply sampled blood TCRbeta repertoires from subjects exposed to, actively infected with, or recovered from COVID-19. A freely available public database, intended as a resource for researchers studying the immune response to SARS-CoV-2, is where the repertoires were released. The samples were drawn from the first 160 participants of the ongoing ImmuneRACE study and from roughly 1,300 subjects provided by 6 global collaborators. The sample metadata nearly always contained a de-identified subject ID, COVID-19 status, age in years and sex. Where available, HLA class I and class II types were taken from metadata supplied by the sample provider and were not determined by assay-based typing. General conclusions and limits of the study: The quantity of clinical and demographic metadata differed by source and by participant and was supplied without curation.

At one collaborating source in Seattle, patients were enrolled during active infection and were followed longitudinally through the course of disease. Whole blood was collected in K2EDTA tubes by collaborating institutions according to the institutions' own protocols. For TCRbeta analysis, collaborators shipped samples as frozen whole blood, isolated PBMCs, or DNA extracted from either of those sample types. Remarks on this clone: Its antigen is still unknown. No much larger clone exists at a distance of one base, and base qualities are not known.

V loses 8 bases of germline sequence and J loses 6 bases, and the interval between the two ends is 9 bases. CDR1 and CDR2 were assigned from the germline V gene (reference sequence) as LNHDA and SQIVND. The CDR3, from cysteine to phenylalanine, totals 11 residues. The DNA shown is the 33-base CDR3, in frame from base 1. TCRbeta CDR3 regions were amplified from genomic DNA by means of the immunoSEQ Assay, a bias-controlled multiplex PCR. The source study handled its data this way. The number of nucleated cells in each sample was estimated by amplification of reference gene primers within the assay. To quantify the absolute abundance of each unique TCRbeta CDR3 rearrangement, sequence reads were collapsed and filtered. For each sample, productive Simpson clonality was calculated by taking the square root of Simpson's diversity index across productive rearrangements. TCRdb provides this immuneACCESS table in a form limited to in-frame rearrangements. Some clones are lacking; in checked studies, under half of them reflect an unresolved V gene, and why the rest are absent is not known. V and J calls and clone size are those listed in that table; D and trimming were worked out from the DNA. For this sample there are some 520,000 clones; about 91% appear just once. 0.7% to 1% of the sample goes to the ten largest clones.

The sequence links TRBV19 to TRBJ2-3; matching of 6 bases hints at TRBD1 as the D gene. The sequence derives from a man younger than 30 with COVID-19, enrolled during active disease. Sequencing used peripheral blood. Here the CDR3 is given as CASSTGDTQYF. Read as DNA, the sequence is TGTGCCAGTTCAACAGGGGATACGCAGTATTTT.